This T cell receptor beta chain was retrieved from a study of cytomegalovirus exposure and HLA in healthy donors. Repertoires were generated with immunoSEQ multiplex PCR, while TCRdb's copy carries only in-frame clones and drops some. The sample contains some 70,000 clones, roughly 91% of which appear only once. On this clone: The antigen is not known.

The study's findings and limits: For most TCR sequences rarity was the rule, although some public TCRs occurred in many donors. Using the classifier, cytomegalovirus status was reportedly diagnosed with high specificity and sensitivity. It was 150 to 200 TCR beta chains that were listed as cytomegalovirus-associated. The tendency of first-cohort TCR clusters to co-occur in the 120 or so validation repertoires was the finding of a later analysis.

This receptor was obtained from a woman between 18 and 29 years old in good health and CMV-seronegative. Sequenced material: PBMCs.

This CDR3 reads CASSPLVTSTDTQYF. The CDR3 DNA follows: TGTGCCAGCAGTCCACTAGTGACTAGCACAGATACGCAGTATTTT. The gene calls are TRBV6-6 and TRBJ2-3; tentative D call: TRBD2 (5 bases). V was pared by 5 bases and J by 0 bases, with 12 bases between. Germline V CDR1 and CDR2: MNHNY, SVGAGI (reference sequence). The CDR3 is 15 amino acids.